Listed here are 11 T cell receptor beta chains from one sample, sequenced in a study of blood T cell repertoires in COVID-19. The method was immunoSEQ multiplex PCR; TCRdb's version includes in-frame clones alone and lacks a portion of them. This sample has some 96,000 clones, with approximately 86% found just once. Material for sequencing was peripheral blood. The receptors derive from a human donor in a cohort sampled during active COVID-19.

This chain links TRBV5-4 with TRBJ2-5, with a tentative D call TRBD2 (6 bases). Trimming cost V 4 bases and J 2 bases, with 15 bases left between them. CDR1 SGHNT and CDR2 YYREEE come from the germline V gene (reference sequence). CDR3 length: 15 amino acids. The CDR3 region is CASSLTGTLQETQYF. For the CDR3, the DNA is TGTGCCAGCAGCCTTACCGGGACTCTGCAAGAGACCCAGTACTTC.

The chain has TRBV11-2 and TRBJ1-2; no reliable D call. The CDR3 is made up of 16 amino acids. The V gene's germline CDR1 is SGHAT and CDR2 FQNNGV. Trimming stripped 0 bases from V and 4 bases from J, with 15 bases between. The CDR3 DNA follows: TGTGCCAGCAGCTTAGATGGCCCCCGGCGGGGCTATGGCTACACCTTC. The encoded protein is CASSLDGPRRGYGYTF.

The V and J genes are TRBV11-3 and TRBJ2-2, with TRBD1 identical over 8 bases. Germline loops: CDR1 SGHNT, CDR2 YENEEA. The CDR3 extends over 16 amino acids. Trimming removed 0 bases from V and 5 bases from J; junction bases left unmatched: 5. This CDR3 is CASSLDRDRRTGELFF. The CDR3 DNA reads TGTGCCAGCAGCTTAGATCGGGACAGGAGAACCGGGGAGCTGTTTTTT. Based on the CDR3 plus reference TRBV11-3 and TRBJ2-2, the full variable domain is EAGVVQSPRYKIIEKKQPVAFWCNPISGHNTLYWYLQNLGQGPELLIRYENEEAVDDSQLPKDRFSAERLKGVDSTLKIQPAELGDSAVYLCASSLDRDRRTGELFFGEGSRLTVL.

CDR3 amino acids: CASSSPYLLGVTETNGAYNEQFF. As DNA, the CDR3 is TGTGCCAGTAGTAGTCCCTACCTCTTGGGTGTGACAGAAACAAATGGAGCCTACAATGAGCAGTTCTTC. The chain uses TRBV19 and TRBJ2-1, with D possibly TRBD1 on 5 matching bases. V dropped 4 bases and J dropped 2 bases, with 36 bases sitting between them. CDR3 size: 23 residues. Looked up from germline, CDR1 is LNHDA and CDR2 is SQIVND (reference sequence). The variable domain in full, with the rest retrieved from reference TRBV19 and TRBJ2-1, is DGGITQSPKYLFRKEGQNVTLSCEQNLNHDAMYWYRQDPGQGLRLIYYSQIVNDFQKGDIAEGYSVSREKKESFPLTVTSAQKNPTAFYLCASSSPYLLGVTETNGAYNEQFFGPGTRLTVL.

CDR3 in DNA: TGTGCCAGCAGCTTAGACCCCGGCACCGGGGAGCTGTTTTTT. Translation gives CASSLDPGTGELFF. The rearrangement uses TRBV11-2 and TRBJ2-2; no clear D gene. Trimming pared 0 bases from V and 4 bases from J, leaving 6 bases between. This CDR3 spans 14 amino acids. Germline V gene data show CDR1 as SGHAT and CDR2 as FQNNGV.

Only one count was recorded for this clone. The chain couples TRBV29-1 to TRBJ1-2; D gene unclear. The V gene lost 7 bases and the J gene lost 0 bases, with 9 bases spanning the gap. The CDR3 spans 12 residues. Germline V gene sequence: CDR1 SQVTM, CDR2 ANQGSEA. The DNA of the CDR3 is TGCAGCGGGTCCGGGGCTAACTATGGCTACACCTTC. It translates to CSGSGANYGYTF.

The chain combines TRBV6-2 or TRBV6-3 with TRBJ2-1, with D possibly being TRBD1 (6 bases). Trimming removed 5 bases from V and 2 bases from J, with 16 bases in between. CDR3 length: 16 residues. CDR1 is MNHEY, CDR2 SVGEGT, per germline. The CDR3 spells CASSKTGTHPYNEQFF. CDR3 bases: TGTGCCAGCAGTAAGACCGGGACACATCCCTACAATGAGCAGTTCTTC.

This chain links TRBV5-4 with TRBJ2-1; 14 bases match TRBD2. Germline V gene data show CDR1 as SGHNT and CDR2 as YYREEE (reference sequence). V shed 0 bases, J shed 4 bases, and the junction held 6 bases outside the gene matches. The CDR3 totals 18 residues. The CDR3 nucleotides are TGTGCCAGCAGCTTGGGAGGACTAGCGGGAGGCGATTACAATGAGCAGTTCTTC. Translation: CASSLGGLAGGDYNEQFF.

This chain links TRBV6-5 with TRBJ1-1; 9 bases line up with TRBD1. The CDR3 is made up of 14 amino acids. V was pared by 9 bases and J by 5 bases, with 10 bases of the junction left unmatched. Germline V CDR1 and CDR2: MNHEY, SVGAGI. This CDR3 reads CASYSGTGYTEAFF. CDR3 nucleotides: TGTGCCAGTTATTCCGGGACAGGGTATACTGAAGCTTTCTTT.

The V gene is TRBV11-3, the J gene TRBJ2-2; 14 bases are shared with TRBD2. The junction had 11 bases not matched to a gene; V was cut back by 6 bases and J by 5 bases. Germline V gene lookup returns CDR1 SGHNT and CDR2 YENEEA. The CDR3 runs 18 residues. The CDR3 sequence: CASSSGLAGGLGTGELFF. CDR3 coding DNA: TGTGCCAGCAGTTCCGGACTAGCGGGAGGCTTGGGGACCGGGGAGCTGTTTTTT.

The chain joins TRBV2 to TRBJ1-6, with D uncertain. The CDR3 is made up of 14 amino acids. V was cut by 0 bases and J by 7 bases, with 7 bases left in between. Germline V gene sequence: CDR1 SNHLY, CDR2 FYNNEI. CDR3 in amino acids: CASSEARYNSPLHF. The CDR3 DNA follows: TGTGCCAGCAGTGAAGCTAGATACAATTCACCCCTCCACTTT.